These 6 T cell receptor beta chains were all obtained from the same sample, sequenced in a study of blood T cell repertoires in COVID-19. The table came from immunoSEQ multiplex PCR; TCRdb's copy has only in-frame clones and leaves some out. Among some 75,000 clones listed, roughly 80% were seen once. Sequences were obtained from peripheral blood. These receptors all stem from a man aged 45-65 years with COVID-19, enrolled during active disease.

V usage is TRBV19 and J usage is TRBJ2-2; D not resolved. This CDR3 has 14 amino acids. With 3 bases removed from V and 1 base from J, the gap between germline ends came to 6 bases. The V gene's germline CDR1 is LNHDA and CDR2 SQIVND (reference sequence). The CDR3, as DNA: TGTGCCAGTAGTATGCGTCTGAACACCGGGGAGCTGTTTTTT. Protein product: CASSMRLNTGELFF.

V and J are TRBV2 and TRBJ2-7, with D possibly matching TRBD1 (6 bases). This CDR3 spans 15 amino acids. Germline V gene data show CDR1 as SNHLY and CDR2 as FYNNEI. The ends were cut back, 4 bases at V and 3 bases at J, with 16 bases in the middle. Here the CDR3 reads CASSGIRRGYYEQYF. In nucleotides, the CDR3 is TGTGCCAGCAGTGGGATTCGTAGGGGGTACTACGAGCAGTACTTC.

V usage is TRBV10-1 and J usage is TRBJ1-5; TRBD1 might be the D (5 bases). The CDR3 contains 11 residues. CDR1 is WNHNN, CDR2 SYGVQD, per germline (reference sequence). CDR3 sequence reads: CAGGGRQPQHF. CDR3 DNA: TGCGCGGGGGGGGGTAGGCAGCCCCAGCATTTT.

The chain combines TRBV6-1 with TRBJ2-7, with D possibly being TRBD1 (6 bases). The CDR3 has 15 residues. Looked up from germline, CDR1 is MNHNS and CDR2 is SASEGT. V dropped 3 bases and J dropped 1 base, with 13 bases sitting between them. This CDR3 is CASSDRDILSYEQYF. CDR3 nucleotide sequence: TGTGCCAGCAGTGACCGGGACATCCTATCCTACGAGCAGTACTTC.

The rearrangement uses TRBV29-1 and TRBJ2-5, with D tentatively TRBD2 (6 bases). CDR1 is SQVTM, CDR2 ANQGSEA, per germline. This CDR3 has 14 amino acids. Trimming took 5 bases from V and 0 from J, leaving 13 bases between them. The DNA of the CDR3 is TGCAGCGTTATGGTCGCGGGGTACCAAGAGACCCAGTACTTC. It translates to CSVMVAGYQETQYF.

V and J are TRBV7-3 and TRBJ2-7, with 7 bases lining up with TRBD2. The germline V gene has CDR1 SGHTA and CDR2 FQGTGA. Unmatched junction bases numbered 5, after V lost 1 base and J lost 5 bases. The CDR3 is 14 amino acids. CDR3 in DNA: TGTGCCAGCAGCTTAATTGGCGCGGGAGACGAGCAGTACTTC. Translating gives CASSLIGAGDEQYF.